This T cell receptor (beta chain) is from a study of blood T cell repertoires in COVID-19. Study summary: Samples representing acute and convalescent COVID-19 were sourced from the United States, Italy and Spain. T cells, B-cell-depleted T cells, or PBMCs supplied cDNA or gDNA.

During active infection, Seattle patients enrolled and were then monitored through disease. This table comes from immunoSEQ multiplex PCR, and its TCRdb copy is limited to in-frame clones, with some not included. The data show almost 95,000 clones, roughly 85% seen once. This clone was counted a few times. This CDR3 has 12 amino acids. V lost 6 bases to trimming and J lost 8 bases; unmatched junction nucleotides: 6. The clonotype was recovered from a woman in her fifties or sixties with COVID-19, enrolled during active disease. This chain joins TRBV12-3 or TRBV12-4 and TRBJ1-1; TRBD1 aligns across 7 bases. Sequenced sample: peripheral blood. The CDR3 loop reads CASRRGGGEAFF. Here the CDR3 DNA reads TGTGCCAGCAGGCGAGGGGGCGGGGAAGCTTTCTTT.